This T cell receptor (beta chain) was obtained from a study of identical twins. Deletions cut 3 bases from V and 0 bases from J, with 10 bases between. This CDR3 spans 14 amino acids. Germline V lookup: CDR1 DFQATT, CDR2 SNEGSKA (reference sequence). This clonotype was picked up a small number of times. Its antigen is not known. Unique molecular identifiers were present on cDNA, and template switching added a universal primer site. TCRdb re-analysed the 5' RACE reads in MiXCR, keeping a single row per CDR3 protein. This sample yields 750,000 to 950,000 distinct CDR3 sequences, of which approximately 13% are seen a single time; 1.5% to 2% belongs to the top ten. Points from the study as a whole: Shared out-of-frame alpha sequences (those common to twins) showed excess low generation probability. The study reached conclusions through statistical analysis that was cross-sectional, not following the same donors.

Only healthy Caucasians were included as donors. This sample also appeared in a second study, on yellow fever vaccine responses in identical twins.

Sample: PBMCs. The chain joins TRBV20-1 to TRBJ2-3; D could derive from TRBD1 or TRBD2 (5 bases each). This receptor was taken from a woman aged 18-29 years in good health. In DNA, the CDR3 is TGCAGTGCTAGGGGGGAGCTTAGCACAGATACGCAGTATTTT. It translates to CSARGELSTDTQYF.